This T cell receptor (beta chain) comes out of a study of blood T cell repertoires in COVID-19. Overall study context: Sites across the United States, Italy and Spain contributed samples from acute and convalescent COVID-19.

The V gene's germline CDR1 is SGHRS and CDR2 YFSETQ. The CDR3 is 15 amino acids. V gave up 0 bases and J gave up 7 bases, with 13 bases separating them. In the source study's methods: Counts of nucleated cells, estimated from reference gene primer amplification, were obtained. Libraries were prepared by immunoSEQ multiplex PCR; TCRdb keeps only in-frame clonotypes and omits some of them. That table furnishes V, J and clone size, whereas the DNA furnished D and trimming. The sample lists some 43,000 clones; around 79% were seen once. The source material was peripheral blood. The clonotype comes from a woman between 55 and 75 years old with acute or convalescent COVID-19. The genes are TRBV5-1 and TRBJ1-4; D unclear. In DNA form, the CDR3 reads TGCGCCAGCAGCTTGGGCCTAGACGTTACTGAAAAACTGTTTTTT. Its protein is CASSLGLDVTEKLFF.